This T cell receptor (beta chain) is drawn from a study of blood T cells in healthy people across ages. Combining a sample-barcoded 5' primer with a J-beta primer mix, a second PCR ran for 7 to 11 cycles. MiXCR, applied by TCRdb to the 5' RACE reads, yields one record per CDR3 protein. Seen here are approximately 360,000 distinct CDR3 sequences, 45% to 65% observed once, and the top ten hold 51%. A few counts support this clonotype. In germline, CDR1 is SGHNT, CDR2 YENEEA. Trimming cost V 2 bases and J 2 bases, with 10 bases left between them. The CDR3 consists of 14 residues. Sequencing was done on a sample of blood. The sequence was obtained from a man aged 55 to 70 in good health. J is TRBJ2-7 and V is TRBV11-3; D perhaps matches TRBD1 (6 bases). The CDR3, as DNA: TGTGCCAGCAGCTTAAGTCAGGGGCCCTACGAGCAGTACTTC. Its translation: CASSLSQGPYEQYF. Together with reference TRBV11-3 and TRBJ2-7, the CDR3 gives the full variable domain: EAGVVQSPRYKIIEKKQPVAFWCNPISGHNTLYWYLQNLGQGPELLIRYENEEAVDDSQLPKDRFSAERLKGVDSTLKIQPAELGDSAVYLCASSLSQGPYEQYFGPGTRLTVT.